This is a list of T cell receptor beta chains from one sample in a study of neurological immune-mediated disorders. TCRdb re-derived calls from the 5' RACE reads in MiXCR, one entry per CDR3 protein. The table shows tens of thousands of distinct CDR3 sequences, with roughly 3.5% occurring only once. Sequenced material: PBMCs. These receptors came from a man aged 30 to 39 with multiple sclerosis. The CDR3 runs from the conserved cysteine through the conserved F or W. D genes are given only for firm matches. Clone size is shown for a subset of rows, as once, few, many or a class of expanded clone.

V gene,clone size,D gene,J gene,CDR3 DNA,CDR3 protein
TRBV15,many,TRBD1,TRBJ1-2,TGTGCCACCAGCAGCCGGGCAAATCCCGGGACAGATGGCTACACCTTC,CATSSRANPGTDGYTF
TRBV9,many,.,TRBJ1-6,TGTGCCAGCAGCGTCGGGTCCAGCTCCTATAATTCACCCCTCAACTTT,CASSVGSSSYNSPLNF
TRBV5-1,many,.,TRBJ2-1,TGCGCCAGCAGCTTGCGCCAGGATACGTCGGGGGAGCAGTTCTTC,CASSLRQDTSGEQFF
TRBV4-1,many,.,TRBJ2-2,TGCGCCAGCAACCCACAAGACAGGGACTCCGGGGAGCTGTTTTTT,CASNPQDRDSGELFF
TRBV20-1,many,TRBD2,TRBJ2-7,TGCAGTGCCCCACAAACCCTAGCGGGAGGAGGCGAGCAGTACTTC,CSAPQTLAGGGEQYF
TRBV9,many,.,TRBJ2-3,TGTGCCAGCAGCGTACAGCCCTCTGAGGAAGATACGCAGTATTTT,CASSVQPSEEDTQYF
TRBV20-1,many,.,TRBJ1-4,TGCAGTGCTACTGACCCCGGGCCAATGGGAAATGAAAAACTGTTTTTT,CSATDPGPMGNEKLFF
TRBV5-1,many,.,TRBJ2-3,TGCGCCAGCAGCTTGACAACCACAGATACGCAGTATTTT,CASSLTTTDTQYF
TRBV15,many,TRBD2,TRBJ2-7,TGTGCCACCTCTCCTAGCGGGGACTCCTACGAGCAGTACTTC,CATSPSGDSYEQYF
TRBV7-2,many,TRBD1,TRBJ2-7,TGTGCCAGCAGCTTGTCCAGGGGGAACTACGAGCAGTACTTC,CASSLSRGNYEQYF
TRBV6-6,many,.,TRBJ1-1,TGTGCCAGCAGTTACCTGACTGGTCCAGAAGCTTTCTTT,CASSYLTGPEAFF
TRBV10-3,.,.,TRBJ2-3,TGTGCCATCAGTGAGAGGCCTGAAACCACAGATACGCAGTATTTT,CAISERPETTDTQYF
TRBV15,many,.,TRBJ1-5,TGTGCCACCAGCAGGGGGTATCAGCCCCAGCATTTT,CATSRGYQPQHF
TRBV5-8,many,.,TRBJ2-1,TGTGCCAGCAGCTTTGGGTACGATGCATACTCCTACAATGAGCAGTTCTTC,CASSFGYDAYSYNEQFF
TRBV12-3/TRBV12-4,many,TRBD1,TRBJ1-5,TGTGCCAGCATGTGGGGAAGTGCAGGGGGCCAGCAGCCCCAGCATTTT,CASMWGSAGGQQPQHF
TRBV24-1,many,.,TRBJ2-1,TGTGCCACCGCGGACAGCTCCTACAATGAGCAGTTCTTC,CATADSSYNEQFF
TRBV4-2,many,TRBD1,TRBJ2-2,TGTGCCAGCAGCCCGGACAGGGCGAACACCGGGGAGCTGTTTTTT,CASSPDRANTGELFF
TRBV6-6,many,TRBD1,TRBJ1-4,TGTGCCAGCAGTTGGGCGGGACAGGACTTTAATGAAAAACTGTTTTTT,CASSWAGQDFNEKLFF
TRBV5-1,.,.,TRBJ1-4,TGCGCCAGCAGCCCGGACAGAGCCACTAATGAAAAACTGTTTTTT,CASSPDRATNEKLFF
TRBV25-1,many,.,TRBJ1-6,TGTGCCAGCAGTGAAGGGGGAAGGAAGGGCAACTATAATTCACCCCTCCACTTT,CASSEGGRKGNYNSPLHF
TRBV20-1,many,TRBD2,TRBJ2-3,TGCAGTGCTAGTATTGGGACTAGCGGGAGAGATACGCAGTATTTT,CSASIGTSGRDTQYF
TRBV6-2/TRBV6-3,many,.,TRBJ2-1,TGTGCCAGCAGTCCCTCGGGAGAAGTCTGGTCCTACAATGAGCAGTTCTTC,CASSPSGEVWSYNEQFF
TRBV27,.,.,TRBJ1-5,TGTGCCAGCAGTCTTCAATATCCCGCCCTCAATCAGCCCCAGCATTTT,CASSLQYPALNQPQHF
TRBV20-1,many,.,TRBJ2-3,TGCAGTGCTAGTCCCCTCGGCACAGATACGCAGTATTTT,CSASPLGTDTQYF
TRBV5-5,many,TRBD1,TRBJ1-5,TGTGCCAGCAGCTTGGGGGGACAGGGTTTAGGCAATCAGCCCCAGCATTTT,CASSLGGQGLGNQPQHF
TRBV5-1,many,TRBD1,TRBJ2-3,TGCGCCAGCAGCTTGCATCCGGGGACAGATCCAACAGATACGCAGTATTTT,CASSLHPGTDPTDTQYF
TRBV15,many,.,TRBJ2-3,TGTGCCACCAGCAGAGATGGAGATACGCAGTATTTT,CATSRDGDTQYF
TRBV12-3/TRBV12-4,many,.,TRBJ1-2,TGTGCCAGCAGTTTTGACAGCTACTATGGCTACACCTTC,CASSFDSYYGYTF
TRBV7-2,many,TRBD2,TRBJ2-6,TGTGCCAGCAGCTCCCCTGCCGGGAGCGGGAGATCTGGGGCCAACGTCCTGACTTTC,CASSSPAGSGRSGANVLTF
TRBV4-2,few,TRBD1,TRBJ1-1,TGTGCCAGCAGCCCAACGACAGGGGTTGGGGCTTTCTTT,CASSPTTGVGAFF
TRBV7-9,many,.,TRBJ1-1,TGTGCCAGCAGCGACTCGAGAGGGGTCACTGAAGCTTTCTTT,CASSDSRGVTEAFF
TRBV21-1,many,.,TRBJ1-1,TGTGCCAGCAGCAAAAAGGGCGGTTATGGTGCCGCTTTCTTT,CASSKKGGYGAAFF
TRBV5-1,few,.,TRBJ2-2,TGCGCCAGCAGCTTGGTTTCGGGAACCGGGGAGCTGTTTTTT,CASSLVSGTGELFF
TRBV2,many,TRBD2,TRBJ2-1,TGTGCCAGCTCCCCGGCTAGCGGGAGAAATGAGCAGTTCTTC,CASSPASGRNEQFF
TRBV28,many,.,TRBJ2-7,TGTGCCAGCAGGCGAGGGTATAGCTACGAGCAGTACTTC,CASRRGYSYEQYF
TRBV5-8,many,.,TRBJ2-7,TGTGCCAGCAGCTTGGCCCAGGGAAGCTACGAGCAGTACTTC,CASSLAQGSYEQYF
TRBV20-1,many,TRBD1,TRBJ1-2,TGCAGTGCTGGACAGGGGGCAGATGGCTACACCTTC,CSAGQGADGYTF
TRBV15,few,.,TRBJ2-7,TGTGCCACCAGCAGAGAAACAGGATCCGTCCAAGAGCAGTACTTC,CATSRETGSVQEQYF
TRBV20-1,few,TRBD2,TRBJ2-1,TGCAGTGCTAGGGTTTCTAGCGGGGGGCCCTTAGTTGAGCAGTTCTTC,CSARVSSGGPLVEQFF
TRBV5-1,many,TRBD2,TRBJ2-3,TGCGCCAGCAGCTCTGGACTAGATGGTAGAACAGATACGCAGTATTTT,CASSSGLDGRTDTQYF
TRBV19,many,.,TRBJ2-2,TGTGCCAGTAGTATCCAGGGCGTCGGGGAGCTGTTTTTT,CASSIQGVGELFF
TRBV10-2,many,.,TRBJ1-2,TGCGCCAGCAGTGAGAGGTTGACAGACGTTAACTATGGCTACACCTTC,CASSERLTDVNYGYTF
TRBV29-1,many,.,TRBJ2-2,TGCAGCGTTGATTCCGTCACCGGGGAGCTGTTTTTT,CSVDSVTGELFF
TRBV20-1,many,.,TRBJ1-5,TGCAGTGTAGGGCCCCAGCCCCAGCATTTT,CSVGPQPQHF
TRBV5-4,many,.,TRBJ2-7,TGTGCCAGCAGCTTGGGAACAGGTCCCTACGAGCAGTACTTC,CASSLGTGPYEQYF
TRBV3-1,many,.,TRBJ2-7,TGTGCCAGCAGCCTTGTGGCAGGGTCCTACGAGCAGTACTTC,CASSLVAGSYEQYF
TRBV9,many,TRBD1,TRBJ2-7,TGTGCCAGCAGCGTTGGGACAGGGAGCTCCTACGAGCAGTACTTC,CASSVGTGSSYEQYF
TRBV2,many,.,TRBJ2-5,TGTGCCTCGACAGGCAGGCGAGAGACCCAGTACTTC,CASTGRRETQYF